The TCR beta chain under discussion was sequenced for a study of blood T cells in healthy people across ages (dated by TCRdb to the mid-2010s). Context from the whole study: In model experiments, roughly one uniquely barcoded TCR beta cDNA molecule per two T cells was captured by template switching. To track age-related changes in TCR beta repertoire diversity, the study relied on deep sequencing normalized with unique cDNA molecular identifiers. The donors were split into four age groups: young (average approximately 16 years), middle-aged (39), aged (over 55) and long-lived (roughly 86). Using the same blood draw, the study looked at two additional independent replicas of 1 million unique cDNA reads for two donors, one aged 18 to 30 and the other aged 80 or older.

Donors were 39 systemically healthy Caucasian individuals from Russia aged roughly 6 to 95 years. Approximately 9 milliliters of peripheral blood were collected from each donor into EDTA-treated Vacutainer tubes. Ficoll-Paque density-gradient centrifugation was used to isolate PBMCs, with at least 6 million per sample. Total RNA, at least 6 micrograms per sample, was extracted from PBMCs with Trizol reagent. For every donor, flow cytometry on a PBMC aliquot measured the percentage of naive CD45RAhigh/CD27high T cells. Broad study findings and their caveats: Because profiling used bulk unsorted PBMCs, naive and antigen-experienced compartments could not be compared conclusively. Because donor CMV infection status was unknown, age-related changes in expanded clonotypes were potentially confounded. As age increased, observed TCR beta diversity per million T cells dropped in a roughly linear way, and a significant reduction was already evident by age around 41. Compared with the aged group, more naive CD4+ T cells, fewer expanded clones and increased TCR diversity were shown by the long-lived group, suggesting age selection. Observed TCR beta diversity correlated strongly with the percentage of naive T cells measured by flow cytometry. Estimates of total diversity from one million sequenced T cells were regarded as lower bounds and underestimates.

Note on this clonotype: Its antigen specificity is not known. Base-call qualities are not available, and no considerably larger clone is one nucleotide away.

Library creation used 5' RACE. Reads for this sample came from an Illumina HiSeq 2500. A second PCR of about 6 to 12 cycles was run with a J-beta primer mix and a sample-barcoded 5' primer. Each TCR beta cDNA molecule received a unique molecular identifier from a template-switch 5' adaptor carrying 12 random nucleotides. Each sample yielded at least 3 million CDR3-containing paired-end reads. First-strand cDNA was synthesized from all RNA with the Mint cDNA synthesis kit, primed by a TRBC-specific oligonucleotide. Following uracil-DNA glycosylase treatment, a first 18-cycle PCR with universal primers M1SS and BC2_uni_R was performed on all cDNA. For the original study's pipeline: Normalization of each sample was performed by random selection of 1 million high-quality reads, each carrying a distinct molecular identifier. Instead of being binned into consensus sequences, reads that shared molecular identifiers were thrown out. CDR3 identification, clonotype clustering and error correction used MiTCR with a Q25 quality threshold and the strictest error-elimination algorithm. A nonparametric unseen species model using Euler transformation provided a lower-bound estimate of total TCR beta diversity. The raw public data were reprocessed by TCRdb itself: fastp quality trimming at Q25, MiXCR clonotype calling, in-frame beta chains only. Records with the same CDR3 protein are collapsed into one entry carrying the most frequent genes and DNA. These V and J calls rely on TCRdb rather than the paper's analysis. In all, the sample holds about 540,000 distinct CDR3 sequences, and nearly 25% of those were seen once. The ten largest clonotypes hold around 10% of the sample.

Trimming at the junction amounts to 0 bases on V and 10 bases on J, and the germline ends lie 12 bases apart. From a lookup of the germline V gene, CDR1 and CDR2 are SQVTM and ANQGSEA. Measured from the cysteine to the phenylalanine, the CDR3 is 12 residues long. Of the read, only the CDR3 DNA is kept; its 36 bases are in frame from base 1. This same sample was also taken into another study, of T cells of mothers and their children. Reported in the second study: Nine systemically healthy Caucasian individuals, comprising three mothers and their six children, were included as donors. cDNA synthesis used all of the extracted RNA, with 1.5 ug of RNA in each 15 ul reaction. In the second PCR, the M1S primer introduced both the sample barcodes and 2-4 random nucleotides. Over 9.5 million TCR beta CDR3 reads were obtained for each mother, and 2.5 million to 3 million reads were obtained for each child. Thymic selection similarly shapes TCR recombination output in related and unrelated pairs, with minor effect from inherited differences. Normalized repertoire overlap in related mother-child pairs was always slightly higher than in unrelated mother-child pairs, but the difference was never significant. With a sensitivity of around 97 clones per million clonotypes, no persistent microchimeric T cell clones were detected. Deep NGS was used in the study to compare the TCR beta repertoires of mothers and children and to look for features that separate related mother-child pairs from unrelated individuals. Mothers averaged roughly 40 +/- 4 years of age and children averaged approximately 12 +/- 4 years. After adapter ligation with NEBNext reagents, the libraries were sequenced on Illumina HiSeq 2000 with 100+100 nt paired-end reads. Mother and child libraries were prepared a month apart and sequenced in separate runs to prevent cross-contamination. For each donor, between roughly 500,000 and 2,100,000 distinct TCR beta clonotypes were identified. Naive TCR beta clonotypes were estimated from low-frequency clonotypes matched to each donor's FACS-determined naive share, without sorting.

The receptor chain draws on TRBV29-1 and TRBJ1-1, with the D gene not clear enough to name. This clonotype originated in a boy aged 5-17 years in good health. The sequenced sample was blood. The bases are TGCAGCGTTGAAGACCCCCCCTGGGGAGCTTTCTTT. This is translated as CSVEDPPWGAFF.